The rows below give T cell receptor beta chains drawn from one sample of a study of blood T cell repertoires in COVID-19. Sequenced by immunoSEQ multiplex PCR; TCRdb stores in-frame clones only, minus some. The table records about 210,000 clones, around 82% of them present only once. Sequenced material: peripheral blood. The receptors were gathered from a woman aged 70 to 79 with acute or convalescent COVID-19. Both conserved end residues are part of each CDR3. Fields, in order: clone size, D gene, J gene, V gene, CDR3 protein, CDR3 DNA. D genes are given only for firm matches. A row's size may be missing; if present it is once, few, many or a size class.

abundance: .; d_gene: .; j_gene: TRBJ2-5; v_gene: TRBV18; CDR3aa: CASSPPRTDRGETQYF; CDR3nt: TGTGCCAGCTCACCACCGAGAACAGACCGGGGAGAGACCCAGTACTTC
abundance: .; d_gene: .; j_gene: TRBJ2-7; v_gene: TRBV18; CDR3aa: CASSPTGYEQYF; CDR3nt: TGTGCCAGCTCACCCACAGGCTACGAGCAGTACTTC
abundance: .; d_gene: TRBD1; j_gene: TRBJ1-5; v_gene: TRBV2; CDR3aa: CASSGMTGGNQPQHF; CDR3nt: TGTGCCAGCAGCGGAATGACAGGGGGCAATCAGCCCCAGCATTTT
abundance: few; d_gene: TRBD1; j_gene: TRBJ1-5; v_gene: TRBV7-8; CDR3aa: CASSLGEGARNQPQHF; CDR3nt: TGTGCCAGCAGCTTAGGAGAGGGGGCTCGGAATCAGCCCCAGCATTTT
abundance: .; d_gene: TRBD2; j_gene: TRBJ2-7; v_gene: TRBV5-1; CDR3aa: CASSPRGNDYEQYF; CDR3nt: TGCGCCAGCAGCCCGCGGGGGAATGACTACGAGCAGTACTTC
abundance: .; d_gene: .; j_gene: TRBJ2-1; v_gene: TRBV6-1; CDR3aa: CASSESQGIYNEQFF; CDR3nt: TGTGCCAGCAGTGAGAGCCAGGGGATATACAATGAGCAGTTCTTC
abundance: .; d_gene: TRBD2; j_gene: TRBJ2-2; v_gene: TRBV10-1; CDR3aa: CASTSSGGAAGANTGELFF; CDR3nt: TGCGCCAGCACCTCTAGCGGGGGGGCGGCCGGTGCGAACACCGGGGAGCTGTTTTTT
abundance: .; d_gene: .; j_gene: TRBJ2-5; v_gene: TRBV19; CDR3aa: CASPGLTPKETQYF; CDR3nt: TGTGCCAGCCCGGGACTTACCCCCAAAGAGACCCAGTACTTC
abundance: .; d_gene: .; j_gene: TRBJ1-2; v_gene: TRBV5-6; CDR3aa: CASSPANYGYTF; CDR3nt: TGTGCCAGCAGCCCAGCTAACTATGGCTACACCTTC
abundance: once; d_gene: .; j_gene: TRBJ2-1; v_gene: TRBV12-5; CDR3aa: CASGSFPNNEQFF; CDR3nt: TGTGCTAGTGGTTCCTTCCCTAACAATGAGCAGTTCTTC
abundance: .; d_gene: TRBD1; j_gene: TRBJ1-4; v_gene: TRBV3-1/TRBV3-2; CDR3aa: CASSPRQGSNEKLFF; CDR3nt: TGTGCCAGCAGTCCCCGACAGGGGTCTAATGAAAAACTGTTTTTT
abundance: .; d_gene: .; j_gene: TRBJ1-1; v_gene: TRBV9; CDR3aa: CASSAREGEWEHTEAFF; CDR3nt: TGTGCCAGCAGCGCCAGAGAGGGGGAGTGGGAGCACACTGAAGCTTTCTTT
abundance: .; d_gene: TRBD1; j_gene: TRBJ2-3; v_gene: TRBV5-1; CDR3aa: CASSLGDRDADTQYF; CDR3nt: TGCGCCAGCAGCTTAGGGGACAGGGACGCAGATACGCAGTATTTT
abundance: .; d_gene: .; j_gene: TRBJ2-7; v_gene: TRBV7-2; CDR3aa: CASSPLYDLLAGEQYF; CDR3nt: TGTGCCAGCAGCCCCCTTTATGACTTACTCGCGGGGGAGCAGTACTTC
abundance: .; d_gene: .; j_gene: TRBJ2-2; v_gene: TRBV24-1; CDR3aa: CATSPGRGRAGSPGELFF; CDR3nt: TGTGCCACCTCGCCGGGCAGGGGTAGAGCGGGGTCCCCCGGGGAGCTGTTTTTT
abundance: .; d_gene: TRBD1; j_gene: TRBJ2-4; v_gene: TRBV19; CDR3aa: CASSIRQGIQYF; CDR3nt: TGTGCCAGTAGTATCCGACAGGGGATTCAGTACTTC
abundance: .; d_gene: .; j_gene: TRBJ1-1; v_gene: TRBV2; CDR3aa: CASSTDRGTEAFF; CDR3nt: TGTGCCAGCAGTACCGACAGAGGCACTGAAGCTTTCTTT
abundance: .; d_gene: .; j_gene: TRBJ2-3; v_gene: TRBV7-2; CDR3aa: CASSLLGVGTDTQYF; CDR3nt: TGTGCCAGCAGCTTACTCGGGGTGGGGACAGATACGCAGTATTTT
abundance: .; d_gene: TRBD1; j_gene: TRBJ2-5; v_gene: TRBV6-5; CDR3aa: CASSWTGVSETQYF; CDR3nt: TGTGCCAGCAGCTGGACAGGGGTCAGTGAGACCCAGTACTTC
abundance: .; d_gene: TRBD1; j_gene: TRBJ1-2; v_gene: TRBV19; CDR3aa: CASRTGTGIDGYTF; CDR3nt: TGTGCCAGTAGAACCGGGACAGGGATTGATGGCTACACCTTC
abundance: once; d_gene: .; j_gene: TRBJ1-1; v_gene: TRBV25-1; CDR3aa: CASSGPPGTEAFF; CDR3nt: TGTGCCAGCAGTGGGCCGCCAGGGACTGAAGCTTTCTTT
abundance: .; d_gene: .; j_gene: TRBJ2-5; v_gene: TRBV6-5; CDR3aa: CASSPRWSETQYF; CDR3nt: TGTGCCAGCAGTCCCCGGTGGTCAGAGACCCAGTACTTC
abundance: .; d_gene: .; j_gene: TRBJ2-1; v_gene: TRBV27; CDR3aa: CASSLWAVPNEQFF; CDR3nt: TGTGCCAGCAGTTTATGGGCAGTCCCCAATGAGCAGTTCTTC
abundance: .; d_gene: .; j_gene: TRBJ2-3; v_gene: TRBV19; CDR3aa: CASSIQGGYRRADTQYF; CDR3nt: TGTGCCAGTAGTATACAAGGCGGGTACCGGAGGGCAGATACGCAGTATTTT
abundance: .; d_gene: TRBD1; j_gene: TRBJ1-2; v_gene: TRBV29-1; CDR3aa: CSVDRNRTGPNYGYTF; CDR3nt: TGCAGCGTTGATAGAAACAGGACAGGACCTAACTATGGCTACACCTTC
abundance: many; d_gene: TRBD1; j_gene: TRBJ1-3; v_gene: TRBV6-5; CDR3aa: CASSYRQGPSGNTIYF; CDR3nt: TGTGCCAGCAGTTACCGACAGGGCCCCTCTGGAAACACCATATATTTT
abundance: .; d_gene: .; j_gene: TRBJ2-5; v_gene: TRBV5-4; CDR3aa: CASSPRGETQYF; CDR3nt: TGTGCCAGCAGCCCTCGGGGGGAGACCCAGTACTTC
abundance: .; d_gene: .; j_gene: TRBJ2-5; v_gene: TRBV12-3/TRBV12-4; CDR3aa: CASSFRVQTQYF; CDR3nt: TGTGCCAGCAGTTTCAGGGTTCAGACCCAGTACTTC
abundance: .; d_gene: TRBD1; j_gene: TRBJ2-5; v_gene: TRBV5-1; CDR3aa: CASSPGTGFTKTQYF; CDR3nt: TGCGCCAGCAGCCCTGGGACAGGCTTTACAAAGACCCAGTACTTC
abundance: .; d_gene: TRBD2; j_gene: TRBJ2-1; v_gene: TRBV7-9; CDR3aa: CASSPLRLAGGDEQFF; CDR3nt: TGTGCCAGCAGCCCTCTAAGACTAGCGGGGGGGGATGAGCAGTTCTTC
abundance: .; d_gene: TRBD1; j_gene: TRBJ1-2; v_gene: TRBV6-5; CDR3aa: CASTPGTGKNGGYTF; CDR3nt: TGTGCCAGCACCCCCGGGACAGGGAAAAACGGTGGCTACACCTTC
abundance: .; d_gene: .; j_gene: TRBJ2-3; v_gene: TRBV29-1; CDR3aa: CSASFTNHADTQYF; CDR3nt: TGCAGCGCCTCATTTACTAACCACGCAGATACGCAGTATTTT
abundance: .; d_gene: TRBD1; j_gene: TRBJ2-7; v_gene: TRBV30; CDR3aa: CAWSWGTGFHEQYF; CDR3nt: TGTGCCTGGAGTTGGGGGACAGGGTTCCACGAGCAGTACTTC
abundance: few; d_gene: TRBD1; j_gene: TRBJ1-1; v_gene: TRBV12-3/TRBV12-4; CDR3aa: CASSLGDRTEAFF; CDR3nt: TGTGCCAGCAGTTTAGGGGACAGGACTGAAGCTTTCTTT
abundance: .; d_gene: TRBD2; j_gene: TRBJ2-5; v_gene: TRBV30; CDR3aa: CALEGLAAETQYF; CDR3nt: TGTGCCTTAGAGGGACTAGCTGCGGAGACCCAGTACTTC
abundance: .; d_gene: .; j_gene: TRBJ1-3; v_gene: TRBV5-1; CDR3aa: CASGLVGASGNTIYF; CDR3nt: TGCGCCAGCGGCCTCGTTGGAGCCTCTGGAAACACCATATATTTT
abundance: .; d_gene: TRBD2; j_gene: TRBJ2-5; v_gene: TRBV4-2; CDR3aa: CASSQDPAGEMETQYF; CDR3nt: TGTGCCAGCAGCCAAGATCCAGCGGGGGAGATGGAGACCCAGTACTTC
abundance: .; d_gene: TRBD1; j_gene: TRBJ2-6; v_gene: TRBV19; CDR3aa: CASSTDRAPGANVLTF; CDR3nt: TGTGCCAGTAGTACCGACAGGGCCCCTGGGGCCAACGTCCTGACTTTC
abundance: .; d_gene: .; j_gene: TRBJ2-2; v_gene: TRBV6-5; CDR3aa: CASRVDSHTGELFF; CDR3nt: TGTGCCAGCAGGGTTGACTCTCACACCGGGGAGCTGTTTTTT